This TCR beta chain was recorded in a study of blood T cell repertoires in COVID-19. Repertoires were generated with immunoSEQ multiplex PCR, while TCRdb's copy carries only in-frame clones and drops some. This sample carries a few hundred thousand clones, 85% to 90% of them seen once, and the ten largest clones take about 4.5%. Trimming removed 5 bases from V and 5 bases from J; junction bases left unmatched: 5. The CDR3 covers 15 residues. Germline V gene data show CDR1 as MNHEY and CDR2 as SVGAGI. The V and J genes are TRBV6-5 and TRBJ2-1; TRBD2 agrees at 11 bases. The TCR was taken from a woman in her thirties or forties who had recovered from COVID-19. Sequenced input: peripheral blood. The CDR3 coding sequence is TGTGCCAGCAGTCGCATAGCGGGGGGGCACAATGAGCAGTTCTTC. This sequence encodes CASSRIAGGHNEQFF.